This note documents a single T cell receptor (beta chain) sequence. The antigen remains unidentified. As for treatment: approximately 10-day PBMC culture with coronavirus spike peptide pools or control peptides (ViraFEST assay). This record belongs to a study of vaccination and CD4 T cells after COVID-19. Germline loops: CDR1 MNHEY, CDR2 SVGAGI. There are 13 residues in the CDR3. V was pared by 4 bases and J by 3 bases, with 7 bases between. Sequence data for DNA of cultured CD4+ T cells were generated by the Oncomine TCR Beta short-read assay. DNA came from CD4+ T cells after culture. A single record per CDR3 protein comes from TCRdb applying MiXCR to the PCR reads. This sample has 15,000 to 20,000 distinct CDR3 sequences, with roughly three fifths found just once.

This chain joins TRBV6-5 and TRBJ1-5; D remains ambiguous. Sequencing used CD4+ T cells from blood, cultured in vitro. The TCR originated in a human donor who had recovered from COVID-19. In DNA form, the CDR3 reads TGTGCCAGCAGTTTATACTTCAATCAGCCCCAGCATTTT. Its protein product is CASSLYFNQPQHF.